The T cell receptor beta chain under discussion was sequenced for a study of shared clonotypes between healthy human individuals. The CDR3 length is 14 residues. The germline gives CDR1 SGHVS, CDR2 FQNEAQ. Trimming took 5 bases from V and 4 from J, leaving 14 bases between them. The material for each subset, its genomic DNA, was split evenly across several immunoSEQ plates. Produced via immunoSEQ multiplex PCR; TCRdb's table is partial and in-frame only. The sample lists millions of clones; roughly 92% were seen once. Sequenced material: naive CD4+ T cells sorted from blood. Regarding subset: CD45RA+ positively selected. This clonotype originated in a man between 18 and 35 years old in good health. The gene calls are TRBV7-8 and TRBJ1-2; D unresolved. In DNA, the CDR3 is TGTGCCAGCAGCCCGGTGAGCCCGTCCTATGGCTACACCTTC. It codes for CASSPVSPSYGYTF.